This TCR beta chain was sequenced in a study of cytomegalovirus exposure and HLA in healthy donors (dated by TCRdb to about 2017). Background on the whole study: An earlier analysis of roughly 570 of the donors reported about 300 Gb of sequence data and 95 million to 130 million unique TCR beta sequences obtained from about 180 million T cells. On average, approximately 250,000 unique TCR beta nucleotide sequences were sequenced per donor among a few hundred genotyped donors of the cohort, with roughly 19% of those sequences being non-productive. A later genetic analysis used genome-wide SNP genotypes for about 55% of the 666 donors, treating that subset as a discovery cohort. A later analysis re-analyzed previously published TCR beta repertoires from 666 donors and added high-resolution HLA genotyping to study TCR occurrence patterns. An earlier analysis of roughly 600 of the donors used high-throughput TCR beta sequencing to judge whether each TCR beta V gene segment behaved as functional or pseudogenic. The number of donors typed differed by locus, with roughly 629-640 for A, B, C, DRB1 and DQB1, approximately 500 for DQA1, over 600 for DPA1, and some 440 for DPB1. Donor age, sex, ethnicity and CMV serostatus were compiled together with the repertoire data. Class I and class II HLA loci were covered by the typing at four-digit resolution. All discovery cohort repertoires had been generated on a single sequencing platform. To predict cytomegalovirus infection status, the study brought together high-throughput TCR immunosequencing, statistical association of individual TCRs with disease status, and machine learning. Among the roughly 380 genotyped donors, around 81% belonged to the genetic ancestry cluster associated with self-reported Caucasian donors. Rather than using new phenotypic data, the later analysis identified candidate immune exposures from TCR beta sequences and from how often those sequences occurred across donors. The study was designed to test whether signatures of past pathogen exposure could be identified by cataloging public T cell receptors. The study used immunosequencing to profile the T cell repertoires of hundreds of subjects and linked those repertoires to cytomegalovirus serostatus. In addition to the first cohort of about 650 subjects, a separate validation cohort of about 120 different subjects was used. A few DR-DQ haplotypes were treated as single units for association and clustering because of strong linkage in the cohort. About 330 gigabases of sequencing data and 70 million to 100 million unique TCR sequences made up an early release that covered fewer than 650 HLA-typed donors.

The library was built by means of the immunoSEQ multiplex PCR assay. For the multiplex PCR, a mixture combining 60 forward primers for TCR Vbeta segments and 13 reverse primers for TCR Jbeta segments was used. The CDR3 region of rearranged TCR beta genes was amplified from genomic DNA by a multiplex PCR assay. Amplified TCR beta libraries were sequenced as 87-base-pair reads on the Illumina HiSeq System. The paper's data handling went like this. In a later analysis, roughly 80 million unique TCR beta chains were counted across the roughly 670 repertoires, and around 10 million of these chains were shared by at least two donors. A nearest-neighbor algorithm error-corrected the raw reads and collapsed the reads into unique sequences, merging closely related sequences to remove PCR and sequencing errors. CDR3 sequences were aligned to IMGT reference sequences to assign V, D and J gene segments. For a sequence to be retained, at least a six-nucleotide match to both a V gene segment and a J gene segment was required. Rearrangements were classified as productive when the CDR3 lacked stop codons and remained in frame with V and J, and all other rearrangements were classified as non-productive. Following IMGT convention, CDR3 was defined as the stretch from the second conserved V-encoded cysteine to the conserved J-encoded phenylalanine. Sequences without an unambiguous match to a single V gene segment were excluded from the earlier analysis of several hundred of the donors. An earlier analysis of 500 to 700 of the donors classified V segments as functional when productive rearrangements were above 56.7% and as segregating when the standard deviation between donors was above 5%. To diagnose cytomegalovirus status from the catalog of TCR beta chain sequences, a statistical classification framework was built. A later analysis assigned V and J genes by comparing TCR nucleotide sequences with IMGT/GENE-DB human TR gene sequences. The TCRdist pipeline was used in a later analysis to assign CDR3 sequences and most-parsimonious VDJ recombination scenarios. In a later analysis, every TCR beta chain was defined by the combination of its CDR3 amino acid sequence and its V-gene family, and reads without a unique V-gene family were dropped. To address suspected cross-contamination and a sequencing artifact, a later analysis removed approximately 600 highly shared, low-generation-probability nucleotide sequences. A later analysis calculated a clonal expansion index for each public chain from normalized within-repertoire ranks of inferred template counts. Generation probabilities in a later analysis came from a VDJ recombination model fitted to out-of-frame rearrangements, and those results were checked against IGoR. A later analysis scored TCR-TCR, TCR-HLA and TCR-CMV co-occurrence with hypergeometric tests, applying a repertoire-size bias correction to TCR pairs. To estimate false discovery rates, a later analysis permuted the HLA or CMV assignments 20 times. In a later analysis, co-occurring TCRs were grouped using DBSCAN, and TCRdist sequence similarity was added for clustering within HLA-allele-positive subsets. Repertoires with fewer than 30,000 or more than 120,000 public chains were left out of co-occurrence clustering, as were five repertoires with anomalous nucleotide sharing. TCRdb holds this immuneACCESS table with in-frame rearrangements only. Some clones are missing; in checked studies, unresolved V genes explain under half, and the rest has no known cause. The V and J calls and clone size were taken over from that table, and D and trimming were inferred from the DNA. The sample yields 150,000 to 200,000 clones; roughly 76% were counted once. The top ten constitute roughly 2% of the sample.

This clone was found once. Its antigen remains unidentified. No base qualities exist here, and no much larger clone lies one base off it. Via the germline V gene, CDR1 is MNHNS and CDR2 SASEGT. From cysteine to phenylalanine, the CDR3 is 13 amino acids long. Left in the record is the CDR3 DNA by itself, 39 bases read in frame from the first base. Trimming removed 6 bases from V and 5 bases from J, leaving 10 bases between the germline ends. What the authors observed across the whole study: The 87-base-pair reads could not distinguish some IMGT-functional V segments, including TRBV6-2 and TRBV6-3, so those segments were excluded. Compared with equally common non-associated chains, HLA-associated TCR beta chains in a later analysis were more clonally expanded and had lower generation probabilities. A total of fewer than 200 TCR beta chains were listed by the study as associated with cytomegalovirus. A group of highly shared sequence variants was considered likely to be a technical artifact of the sequencing pipeline. In a later genetic analysis, fewer N-insertions in productive TCRs were reported among donors in an Asian-associated ancestry cluster than the 666-donor mean. The classifier was reported to diagnose cytomegalovirus status with high specificity and sensitivity in both the original cohort and the validation cohort. Because some donors lacked HLA typing at each locus, the association tests relied only on the typed subset. CMV serostatus was the only immune exposure information available for the cohort. Correlated functional status among segregating V segments might be attributable to linkage disequilibrium, but an unknown experimental factor could not be ruled out. When HLA alleles, especially DR and DQ, strongly co-occurred, TCR associations were difficult to assign to individual alleles. In a later analysis, the rate of TCR association differed among HLA loci, with DRB1 alleles having the most associated TCRs and HLA-C alleles having the fewest. In an earlier analysis of some 640 of the donors, most TCR beta V segments were observed in productive rearrangements about 90% or about 30% of the time, broadly matching IMGT annotations. This cohort had only TCR beta chains sequenced, and the lack of alpha or paired-chain data limited which features could be detected. Specific HLA alleles were associated with about 17,000 TCR beta sequences at a false discovery rate of 0.05 in a later analysis. The authors suggested that the approach could potentially be generalized to other disease states and immunological phenotypes. In a later analysis, most CMV-associated TCR beta chains were found to appear HLA-restricted, with HLA associations seemingly driven largely by CMV exposure. Across donors, most TCR sequences were observed very rarely, whereas some public TCRs were present in many individuals. Several of the top co-occurrence clusters appeared to be linked to parvovirus B19, influenza, CMV and Epstein-Barr virus, according to a later analysis. A further reported finding was that TCR beta sequences accurately predicted the HLA-A and HLA-B alleles for most subjects in the first cohort. Roughly uniform sequencing depth across donors was assumed in presence/absence analyses, although this assumption may not hold. Because counts were too low, roughly 17 rarely observed V segments, including chromosome 9 orphons, were left out of the earlier analysis of several hundred of the donors. A few of the identified cytomegalovirus-associated TCR beta chains were confirmed in vitro to be specific for cytomegalovirus antigens. An association between a missense DCLRE1C variant and V-gene and J-gene trimming of TCR beta chains was found in a later genetic analysis and replicated in an independent cohort.

The cohort consisted of some 730 healthy bone marrow donors. At the time of sampling, every cohort member was nominally healthy, though immune exposures that went unrecorded were likely present. Of the roughly 670 cohort members, more than 250 had a positive CMV serostatus and about 360 had a negative one, while no CMV serostatus was recorded for the donor. A peripheral blood sample was collected from each donor, and TCR beta sequencing was performed on peripheral blood mononuclear cells. The Qiagen DNeasy Blood Extraction Kit was used to extract genomic DNA from the blood cell samples. This receptor was obtained from a human donor in good health. What was sequenced was PBMCs. The chain couples TRBV6-1 to TRBJ2-2; TRBD1 is perhaps the D gene, given 5 matching bases. The DNA reads TGTGCCAGCAGACGCAGGGAAACCGGGGAGCTGTTTTTT. Translation gives CASRRRETGELFF.